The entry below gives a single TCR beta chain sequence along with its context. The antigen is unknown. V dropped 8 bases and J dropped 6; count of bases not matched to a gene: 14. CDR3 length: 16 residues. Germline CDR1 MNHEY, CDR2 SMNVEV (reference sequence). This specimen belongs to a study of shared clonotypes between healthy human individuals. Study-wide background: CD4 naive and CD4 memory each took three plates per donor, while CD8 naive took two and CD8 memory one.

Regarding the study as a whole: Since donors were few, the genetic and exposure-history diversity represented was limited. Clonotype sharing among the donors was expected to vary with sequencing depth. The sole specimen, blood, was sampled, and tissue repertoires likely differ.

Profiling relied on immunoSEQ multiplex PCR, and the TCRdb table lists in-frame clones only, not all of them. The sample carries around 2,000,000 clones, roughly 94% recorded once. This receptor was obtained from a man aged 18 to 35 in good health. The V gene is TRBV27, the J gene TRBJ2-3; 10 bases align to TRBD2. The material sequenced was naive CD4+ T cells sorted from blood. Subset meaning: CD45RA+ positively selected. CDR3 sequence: CASATPSASGGDTQYF. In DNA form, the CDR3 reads TGTGCCAGCGCAACTCCGTCGGCTAGCGGGGGTGATACGCAGTATTTT.